This T cell receptor beta chain was captured in a study of T cell responses to AZD1222 COVID-19 vaccine. Findings and limits, study-wide: Spike-specific TCR repertoires showed rising breadth and depth after two AZD1222 doses. Of the AZD1222 recipients, only 5 to 7 were seropositive at baseline. Of spike-specific TCRs, nearly half reportedly target regions left unmutated in variants. Donor demographics were predominantly white British with a female majority; clonal diversity may be underestimated.

Looked up from germline, CDR1 is MNHEY and CDR2 is SMNVEV (reference sequence). Trimming removed 6 bases from V and 7 bases from J; junction bases left unmatched: 16. This CDR3 contains 16 residues. Profiled with immunoSEQ multiplex PCR; TCRdb holds only in-frame clones, not every one. The sample records 55,000 to 80,000 clones, 76% being singletons. In the case of this clone: Antigen unknown.

The rearrangement links TRBV27 to TRBJ1-2; TRBD1 aligns across 8 bases. The specimen comprised peripheral blood, sampled on day 0 of AZD1222 vaccination. The TCR comes from an adult in good health. This CDR3 is CASSRGTGRPQGGYTF. DNA of the CDR3: TGTGCCAGCAGCCGCGGGACAGGACGCCCGCAGGGTGGCTACACCTTC.